A single sample is the source of the 25 T cell receptor beta chains below, sequenced in a study of blood T cell repertoires in COVID-19. Using immunoSEQ multiplex PCR, the repertoire was profiled, and TCRdb retains in-frame clones only, with some absent. This sample has about 100,000 clones, with approximately 90% found just once. Sequenced material: peripheral blood. These TCRs come from a man between 60 and 75 years old with acute or convalescent COVID-19.

This chain links TRBV30 with TRBJ2-3; 7 nucleotides align to TRBD2. Germline loops: CDR1 GTSNPN, CDR2 SVGIG (reference sequence). The CDR3 covers 13 residues. V was clipped by 4 bases and J by 0 bases; unmatched bases: 1. CDR3 nucleotides: TGTGCCTGGACTAGCGGTAGCACAGATACGCAGTATTTT. Protein product: CAWTSGSTDTQYF.

Note on this clone: This CDR3 is also generated by other DNA sequences in the sample. The V gene is TRBV11-3, the J gene TRBJ2-3, with D uncertain. V lost 5 bases and J 1 base, leaving 10 bases between the germline ends. Germline CDR1 SGHNT, CDR2 YENEEA. CDR3 size: 14 residues. The CDR3 sequence: CASSPTRGTDTQYF. The CDR3 DNA follows: TGTGCCAGCAGCCCTACCCGAGGCACAGATACGCAGTATTTT.

V usage is TRBV25-1 and J usage is TRBJ1-2; tentative D call: TRBD1 (6 bases). The CDR3 is made up of 16 amino acids. V was clipped by 6 bases and J by 0 bases, with 17 bases between them. The V gene's germline CDR1 is MGHDK and CDR2 SYGVNS. CDR3 amino acids: CASRGMKGEANYGYTF. CDR3 sequence (DNA): TGTGCCAGCAGGGGGATGAAGGGGGAAGCTAACTATGGCTACACCTTC.

This rearrangement joins TRBV2 to TRBJ2-2; 9 nucleotides line up with TRBD2. The CDR3 has 16 residues. The germline V gene has CDR1 SNHLY and CDR2 FYNNEI. V gave up 8 bases and J gave up 5 bases; unmatched junction bases: 12. As DNA, the CDR3 is TGTGCCAGCCTGGGGCGGGAGGGCCGGGAAACCGGGGAGCTGTTTTTT. It is translated as CASLGREGRETGELFF.

The J gene is TRBJ2-1, the V gene TRBV24-1; 13 bases align to TRBD2. The CDR3 extends over 19 amino acids. The trim removed 0 bases at V and 4 bases at J, leaving 8 bases unmatched. CDR1 and CDR2 from the germline V gene are KGHDR and SFDVKD. The CDR3 reads CATSDLRGRTSGSYNEQFF. CDR3 coding DNA: TGTGCCACCAGTGATTTGAGGGGACGGACTAGCGGGAGTTACAATGAGCAGTTCTTC.

In this sample, this clone turned up once. This sequence joins TRBV28 and TRBJ1-2; D is uncertain. Trimming cost V 1 base and J 8 bases, with 8 bases left between them. Looked up from germline, CDR1 is MDHEN and CDR2 is SYDVKM. The CDR3 spans 12 residues. CDR3 residues: CASSLSGGGYTF. The CDR3 DNA sequence: TGTGCCAGCAGTTTATCAGGAGGGGGCTACACCTTC.

The rearrangement links TRBV15 to TRBJ2-3; TRBD1 agrees at 8 bases. The CDR3 contains 16 residues. The germline V gene has CDR1 LNHNV and CDR2 YYDKDF (reference sequence). J lost 2 bases, V lost 2 bases, and 6 bases had no gene match. CDR3 residues: CATSRLPGGATDTQYF. As DNA, the CDR3 is TGTGCCACCAGCAGACTCCCAGGGGGCGCCACAGATACGCAGTATTTT.

The sample holds one count of this clone. The V call is TRBV5-6, the J call TRBJ2-7, with D perhaps TRBD2 (5 bases). Trimming left V 1 base short and J 4 bases short, with 9 bases between. This CDR3 region has 13 residues. Germline lookup yields CDR1 SGHDT and CDR2 YYEEEE. The CDR3 loop reads CASSLTGNYEQYV. CDR3 nucleotides: TGTGCCAGCAGCTTGACGGGAAATTACGAGCAGTACGTC.

J is TRBJ2-7 and V is TRBV5-6, with 7 positions matching TRBD2. Germline loops: CDR1 SGHDT, CDR2 YYEEEE. There are 18 residues in the CDR3. The V and J ends lost 3 bases and 1 base, in that order; junction bases with no gene match: 16. CDR3 region: CASSSSGGAGSLSYEQYF. CDR3 sequence (DNA): TGTGCCAGCAGCTCCTCGGGGGGAGCGGGATCCCTTTCCTACGAGCAGTACTTC. The full variable domain, in which reference TRBV5-6 and TRBJ2-7 provide the parts outside the CDR3, is DAGVTQSPTHLIKTRGQQVTLRCSPKSGHDTVSWYQQALGQGPQFIFQYYEEEERQRGNFPDRFSGHQFPNYSSELNVNALLLGDSALYLCASSSSGGAGSLSYEQYFGPGTRLTVT.

V and J are TRBV25-1 and TRBJ2-1, with 8 bases aligning to TRBD2. With 3 bases clipped from V and 6 bases from J, the junction kept 10 bases outside the gene matches. Germline V gene lookup returns CDR1 MGHDK and CDR2 SYGVNS. The CDR3 has 16 residues. CDR3 DNA sequence: TGTGCCAGCAGTGACCGCCAGCGGGAGCGGGGCAATGAGCAGTTCTTC. Translation: CASSDRQRERGNEQFF.

This sequence joins TRBV7-9 and TRBJ2-5; TRBD1 matches 9 bases. CDR3 length: 16 residues. Germline trimming cut 4 bases from V and 4 bases from J; bases unmatched to any gene: 10. Germline-derived CDR1 and CDR2 are SEHNR and FQNEAQ (reference sequence). The CDR3 sequence is CASSWTGGTGSETQYF. The CDR3 DNA reads TGTGCCAGCAGCTGGACCGGGGGGACAGGGTCAGAGACCCAGTACTTC.

J is TRBJ1-1 and V is TRBV19, with D unclear. This CDR3 region has 13 residues. Trimming cost V 3 bases and J 1 base, with 6 bases left between them. Germline V lookup: CDR1 LNHDA, CDR2 SQIVND (reference sequence). This CDR3 is CASSILGNTEAFF. As DNA, the CDR3 is TGTGCCAGTAGTATTCTCGGGAACACTGAAGCTTTCTTT.

The V gene is TRBV28, the J gene TRBJ1-6, with 8 bases matching TRBD1. Germline V gene lookup returns CDR1 MDHEN and CDR2 SYDVKM. Germline trimming cut 3 bases from V and 7 bases from J; bases unmatched to any gene: 2. The CDR3 has 14 residues. This CDR3 is CASSFRDRNSPLHF. The DNA of the CDR3 is TGTGCCAGCAGTTTCCGGGACAGGAATTCACCCCTCCACTTT.

CDR3: CATSDPNRSIYGYTF. The CDR3 DNA is TGTGCCACCAGTGATCCGAACAGGTCTATCTATGGCTACACCTTC. The gene calls are TRBV24-1 and TRBJ1-2; D might be TRBD1 (5 bases). The CDR3 has 15 residues. Germline CDR1 reads KGHDR; CDR2 reads SFDVKD. Trimming shortened V by 3 bases and J by 4 bases, and 14 bases separated the two germline ends.

The chain recombines TRBV27 with TRBJ1-4, with 9 bases fitting TRBD1. Germline V CDR1 and CDR2: MNHEY, SMNVEV (reference sequence). The length of the CDR3 is 17 residues. J lost 8 bases, V lost 0 bases, and 10 bases had no gene match. DNA for the CDR3: TGTGCCAGCAGTTTATCTGGGACAGGGAGGACGAGAGAAAAACTGTTTTTT. Protein sequence: CASSLSGTGRTREKLFF.

The sample holds a few counts of this clone. CDR3 region: CAWRRGGQGDNQPQHF. In DNA, the CDR3 is TGTGCCTGGAGACGAGGTGGACAGGGGGACAATCAGCCCCAGCATTTT. This chain connects TRBV30 to TRBJ1-5; TRBD1 aligns across 10 bases. The V segment lost 3 bases and the J segment 3 bases; nucleotides outside the gene matches: 8. CDR1 GTSNPN and CDR2 SVGIG come from the germline V gene (reference sequence). The CDR3 runs to 16 residues.

The J gene is TRBJ1-1, the V gene TRBV11-2; TRBD1 matches 7 bases. The CDR3 is made up of 15 amino acids. CDR1 and CDR2 (germline): SGHAT, FQNNGV. J lost 9 bases, V lost 4 bases, and 14 bases had no gene match. CDR3 loop: CASSSYGQERNKAFF. CDR3 DNA: TGTGCCAGCAGCTCTTACGGACAGGAAAGAAATAAAGCTTTCTTT.

CDR3 amino acids: CASSQTSGSGREQYV. CDR3 sequence (DNA): TGTGCCAGCAGCCAAACTAGCGGGAGTGGGAGGGAGCAGTACGTC. The chain joins TRBV14 to TRBJ2-7; the match to TRBD2 covers 11 bases. Per the germline V gene, CDR1 is SGHDN and CDR2 is FVKESK. This CDR3 is built from 15 residues. The V and J ends lost 2 bases and 7 bases, in that order; junction bases with no gene match: 7.

The chain uses TRBV24-1 and TRBJ2-3; no clear D. V shed 9 bases and J shed 0 bases, with 6 bases lying between them. CDR3 length equals 12 residues. Germline values: CDR1 KGHDR, CDR2 SFDVKD. The CDR3 DNA reads TGTGCCACCGCCGAGAGCACAGATACGCAGTATTTT. Its translation: CATAESTDTQYF.

The chain combines TRBV7-9 with TRBJ1-2; the match to TRBD1 covers 7 bases. This CDR3 has 16 amino acids. CDR1 and CDR2 (germline): SEHNR, FQNEAQ (reference sequence). With 5 bases clipped from V and 4 bases from J, the junction kept 13 bases outside the gene matches. Here the CDR3 reads CASSNHKTGSRYGYTF. CDR3 DNA: TGTGCCAGCAGCAATCATAAGACAGGGTCGCGCTATGGCTACACCTTC.

This chain's CDR3 is CASSARGQGFGGYTF. In DNA, the CDR3 is TGTGCCAGCAGTGCCAGGGGACAGGGGTTTGGGGGCTACACCTTC. The chain carries TRBV27 and TRBJ1-2; 10 bases line up with TRBD1. The V and J ends lost 5 bases and 8 bases, in that order; junction bases with no gene match: 11. CDR3 length: 15 residues. Per the germline V gene, CDR1 is MNHEY and CDR2 is SMNVEV (reference sequence).

This clone appeared once. The rearrangement joins TRBV19 to TRBJ2-1, with 10 bases aligning to TRBD2. The CDR3 spans 14 residues. Germline V lookup: CDR1 LNHDA, CDR2 SQIVND (reference sequence). J was trimmed by 9 bases and V by 4 bases; bases with no gene match: 6. The chain's CDR3 is CASSSLAGAGEQFF. The CDR3 DNA is TGTGCCAGTAGTAGTCTAGCGGGAGCAGGTGAGCAGTTCTTC.

The V and J genes are TRBV11-2 and TRBJ1-2; 8 nucleotides line up with TRBD1. The CDR3 contains 15 residues. Germline-derived CDR1 and CDR2 are SGHAT and FQNNGV. J gave up 3 bases and V 5 bases, and 8 bases lay outside the gene matches. The CDR3 nucleotides read TGTGCCAGCAGCCACCGCGCGGACAGGGACTATGGCTACACCTTC. Residues: CASSHRADRDYGYTF. The whole variable domain, remainder taken from reference TRBV11-2 and TRBJ1-2, is EAGVAQSPRYKIIEKRQSVAFWCNPISGHATLYWYQQILGQGPKLLIQFQNNGVVDDSQLPKDRFSAERLKGVDSTLKIQPAKLEDSAVYLCASSHRADRDYGYTFGSGTRLTVV.

The V and J genes are TRBV7-9 and TRBJ1-2; 10 positions match TRBD1. Germline V gene lookup returns CDR1 SEHNR and CDR2 FQNEAQ (reference sequence). The CDR3 has 17 amino acids. After removal of 4 bases from V and 1 base from J, the junction contained 9 bases not matched to a gene. The CDR3 loop reads CASSYIGTGDSNYGYTF. The CDR3 DNA is TGTGCCAGCAGCTATATAGGGACAGGGGACAGTAACTATGGCTACACCTTC.

This clone showed up just a few times. This sequence joins TRBV10-2 and TRBJ2-4; tentatively, D is TRBD2 (6 bases). Germline assignment: CDR1 WSHSY and CDR2 SAAADI. This CDR3 comprises 17 residues. V gave up 3 bases and J gave up 2 bases, with 17 bases separating them. CDR3 region: CASSEASGFLSKNIQYF. In DNA form, the CDR3 reads TGCGCCAGCAGTGAAGCCAGCGGGTTCCTCTCCAAAAACATTCAGTACTTC.